What follows is one T cell receptor beta chain and its context. As yet, its antigen is unknown. The data belong to a study of monozygotic twins with inflammatory bowel disease. The germline CDR1 and CDR2 sequences are SGHTA and FQGTGA. This CDR3 contains 15 residues. The quantity of total RNA per TCR library was 3,000 to 4,500 ng. TCRdb derives one entry per CDR3 protein from the 5' RACE reads, leaving out DNA. In all, the sample yields about 160,000 distinct CDR3 sequences. Points from the study as a whole: Whether twins were concordant or discordant made no difference to repertoire similarity, possibly from limited power. Against healthy co-twins, IBD patients had lower TCRbeta diversity (measured by inverse Simpson).

Unfractionated whole blood yielded total RNA, and T cells were not sorted. The chain carries TRBV7-3 and TRBJ1-2; TCRdb proposes TRBD1, but this gene call is untestable without DNA. The sequencing input was blood. The clonotype was recovered from a human donor with ulcerative colitis or Crohn's disease, or a healthy co-twin of an affected twin (not recorded which). CDR3 loop: CASSLSGETGRGYTF.